This section outlines one TCR beta chain sequence together with its context. This sample was taken from a study of radiation and T cells in renal cell carcinoma. The table came from immunoSEQ multiplex PCR; TCRdb's copy has only in-frame clones and leaves some out. The sample holds 150,000 or so clones, approximately 90% seen once. The V and J ends lost 5 bases and 3 bases respectively, with 14 bases between them. The CDR3 loop spans 15 amino acids. CDR1 and CDR2 from the germline V gene are SGHTA and FQGNSA. As to time point: baseline pretreatment blood. Treatment indicated: 15 Gy SBRT to primary tumor, nephrectomy 4 weeks later. Blood was sampled at baseline, 2 weeks and 4 weeks after SBRT.

Sequenced here: blood, sampled from a patient whose treatment included radiotherapy and nephrectomy. The V gene is TRBV7-2, the J gene TRBJ2-1; D not resolved. The sequence was obtained from a woman aged 70 to 79 with renal cell carcinoma. The CDR3 sequence: CASSLRPQSYNEQFF. The DNA for the CDR3 is TGTGCCAGCAGCCTTAGGCCACAGAGCTACAATGAGCAGTTCTTC.